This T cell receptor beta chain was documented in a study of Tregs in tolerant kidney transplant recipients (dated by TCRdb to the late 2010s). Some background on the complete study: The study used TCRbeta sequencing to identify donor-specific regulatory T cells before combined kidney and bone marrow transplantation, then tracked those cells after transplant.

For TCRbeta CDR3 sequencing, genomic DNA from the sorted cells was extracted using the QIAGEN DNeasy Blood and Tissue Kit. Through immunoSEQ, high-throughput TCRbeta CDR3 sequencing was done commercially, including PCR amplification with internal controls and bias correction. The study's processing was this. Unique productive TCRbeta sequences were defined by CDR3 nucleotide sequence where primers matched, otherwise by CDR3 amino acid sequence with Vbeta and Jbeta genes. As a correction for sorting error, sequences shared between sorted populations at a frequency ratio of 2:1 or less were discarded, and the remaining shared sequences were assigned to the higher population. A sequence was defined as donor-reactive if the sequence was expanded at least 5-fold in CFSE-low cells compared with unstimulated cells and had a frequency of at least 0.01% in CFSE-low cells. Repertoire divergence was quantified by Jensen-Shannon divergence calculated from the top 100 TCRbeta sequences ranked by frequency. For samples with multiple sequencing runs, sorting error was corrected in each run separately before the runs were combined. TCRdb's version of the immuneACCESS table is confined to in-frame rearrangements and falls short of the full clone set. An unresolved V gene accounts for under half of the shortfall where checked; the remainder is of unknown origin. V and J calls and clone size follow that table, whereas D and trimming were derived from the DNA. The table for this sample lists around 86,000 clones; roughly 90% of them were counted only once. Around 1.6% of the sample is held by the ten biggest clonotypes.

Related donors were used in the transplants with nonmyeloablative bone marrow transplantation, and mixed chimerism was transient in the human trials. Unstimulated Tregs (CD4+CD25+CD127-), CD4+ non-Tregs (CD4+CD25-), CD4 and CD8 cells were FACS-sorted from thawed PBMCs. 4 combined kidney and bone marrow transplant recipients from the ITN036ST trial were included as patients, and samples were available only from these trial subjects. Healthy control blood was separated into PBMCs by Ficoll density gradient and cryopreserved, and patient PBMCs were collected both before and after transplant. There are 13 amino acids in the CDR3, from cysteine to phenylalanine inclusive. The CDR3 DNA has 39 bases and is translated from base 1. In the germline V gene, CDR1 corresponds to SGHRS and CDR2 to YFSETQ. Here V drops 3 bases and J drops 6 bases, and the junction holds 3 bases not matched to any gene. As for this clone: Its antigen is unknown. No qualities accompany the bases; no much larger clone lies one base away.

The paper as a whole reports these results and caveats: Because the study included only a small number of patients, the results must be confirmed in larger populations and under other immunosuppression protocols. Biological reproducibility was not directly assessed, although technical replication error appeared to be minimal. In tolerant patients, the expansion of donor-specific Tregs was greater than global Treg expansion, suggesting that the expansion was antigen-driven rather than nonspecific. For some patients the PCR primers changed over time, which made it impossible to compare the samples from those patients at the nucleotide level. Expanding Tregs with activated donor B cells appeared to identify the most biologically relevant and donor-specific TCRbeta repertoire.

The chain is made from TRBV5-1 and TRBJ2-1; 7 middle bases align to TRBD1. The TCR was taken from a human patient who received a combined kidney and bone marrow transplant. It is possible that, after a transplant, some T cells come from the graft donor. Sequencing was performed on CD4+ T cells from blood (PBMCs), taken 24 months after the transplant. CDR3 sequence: CASSSQGSNEQFF. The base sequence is TGCGCCAGCAGCTCACAGGGGAGCAATGAGCAGTTCTTC.